The rows below give T cell receptor beta chains drawn from one sample of a study of shared clonotypes between healthy human individuals. Assay used: immunoSEQ multiplex PCR; TCRdb lists only in-frame clones, some missing. This table has 2 million to 3 million clones, 90% to 95% appearing once. Specimen: naive CD4+ T cells from PBMCs. These receptors came from a man aged 18-30 years in good health. Some clones in this sample may be carry-over from other donors' samples. Both conserved end residues are part of each CDR3. A D gene is named only where the DNA matches it firmly. Expanded clones are given a class, and other clones once, few, many or no size at all.

CDR3nt,CDR3aa,j_gene,abundance,d_gene,v_gene
TGTGCCAGCAGTCCTCTAGCGGGGTCCTACAATGAGCAGTTCTTC,CASSPLAGSYNEQFF,TRBJ2-1,NA,TRBD2,TRBV5-4
TGTGCCAGTAGTATCCGCTTGGGACAGGGGTGGGATCAGCCCCAGCATTTT,CASSIRLGQGWDQPQHF,TRBJ1-5,NA,TRBD1,TRBV19
TGTGCCAGCAGCCCCCGGTCAGACTATGGCTACACCTTC,CASSPRSDYGYTF,TRBJ1-2,NA,NA,TRBV6-1
TGTGCCAGCAGCCAGGGGACGATAGCGGGAGGGCCTTCAAGCGGGGAGCTGTTTTTT,CASSQGTIAGGPSSGELFF,TRBJ2-2,NA,TRBD2,TRBV4-2
TGCGCCAGCAGCCGAGGGAGTCTCGGGGCAGATACGCAGTATTTT,CASSRGSLGADTQYF,TRBJ2-3,NA,NA,TRBV4-1
TGTGCCAGCAGCCCGGGTGGGGATCAGCCCCAGCATTTT,CASSPGGDQPQHF,TRBJ1-5,NA,NA,TRBV2
TGTGCCAGCAGTTCCAAGGGCCTTAGCAATCAGCCCCAGCATTTT,CASSSKGLSNQPQHF,TRBJ1-5,once,NA,TRBV6-1
TGTGCCAGCAGTTACTCGATAGTTGGCGGAGGCTACACCTTC,CASSYSIVGGGYTF,TRBJ1-2,once,NA,TRBV6-5
TGTGCCAGCAGCTCCGAGGGCGGAGGTACGCAGTATTTT,CASSSEGGGTQYF,TRBJ2-3,NA,NA,TRBV7-2
TGTGCCATCAGTGAGTCGACGACAGATACGCAGTATTTT,CAISESTTDTQYF,TRBJ2-3,NA,NA,TRBV10-3
TGTGCCAGCAGGAGGGACAGGGGCCGGGAGCAGTACTTC,CASRRDRGREQYF,TRBJ2-7,once,TRBD1,TRBV27
TGCAGCGTTGTACTAGCGGGAGGGTACAATGAGCAGTTCTTC,CSVVLAGGYNEQFF,TRBJ2-1,once,TRBD2,TRBV29-1
TGCGCCAGCGCTACGATGGCGGGAACGGTGGATACGCAGTATTTT,CASATMAGTVDTQYF,TRBJ2-3,NA,NA,TRBV5-1
TGTGCCAGCAGTTCGACTAGCGGGAGGGCCTCTGGGATTGCAGATACGCAGTATTTT,CASSSTSGRASGIADTQYF,TRBJ2-3,many,TRBD2,TRBV28
TGTGCCTGGATAATGTTGGGCTCCTACAATGAGCAGTTCTTC,CAWIMLGSYNEQFF,TRBJ2-1,NA,NA,TRBV30
TGCGCCAGCAGCTTGACGACAGGGAACTACGAGCAGTACTTC,CASSLTTGNYEQYF,TRBJ2-7,NA,TRBD1,TRBV5-1
TGTGCCTGGACAGGGGGGGCCGGGGAAAAACTGTTTTTT,CAWTGGAGEKLFF,TRBJ1-4,NA,TRBD1,TRBV30
TGTGCCAGCTCACCACAGGGAGGCCAGCCCCAGCATTTT,CASSPQGGQPQHF,TRBJ1-5,NA,NA,TRBV18
TGTGCCAGCAGCTTAAATGGGGGGCGGACTAGCGGGAGAGCCGGGGAGCTGTTTTTT,CASSLNGGRTSGRAGELFF,TRBJ2-2,NA,TRBD2,TRBV7-3
TGTGCCAGCAGCTTAGGAGTAGCCTCCTACGAGCAGTACTTC,CASSLGVASYEQYF,TRBJ2-7,NA,NA,TRBV7-2
TGTGCCAGCAGCTTAGGGCAGAAAAGCTCCTACGAGCAGTACTTC,CASSLGQKSSYEQYF,TRBJ2-7,NA,NA,TRBV11-2
TGTGCCAGCAGGGGGACAGGGGGAACCGGGGAGACCCAGTACTTC,CASRGTGGTGETQYF,TRBJ2-5,once,TRBD1,TRBV2